Listed here are 32 T cell receptor beta chains from one sample, sequenced in a study of blood T cell repertoires in COVID-19. Clones were read by immunoSEQ multiplex PCR, and TCRdb kept only the in-frame ones, dropping some. Altogether approximately 94,000 clones are present, 88% being singletons, with the ten largest covering about 5%. Material: peripheral blood. The receptors were sampled from a woman older than 75 with active COVID-19.

The chain joins TRBV11-2 to TRBJ1-2; D gene unclear. The CDR3 covers 16 residues. The V end lost 4 bases, the J end lost 0 bases, and 15 bases lay between the germline ends. Germline V gene data show CDR1 as SGHAT and CDR2 as FQNNGV. CDR3 nucleotides: TGTGCCAGCAGCTCCGCCCCTTGGGGAGCTAACTATGGCTACACCTTC. Protein product: CASSSAPWGANYGYTF.

The CDR3 coding sequence is TGTGCCAGTAGTTCCAGGCCGACAGGGGCTCTCGTGGGGGAGCTGTTTTTT. It encodes CASSSRPTGALVGELFF. This sequence joins TRBV19 and TRBJ2-2, with 8 bases identical to TRBD1. The length of the CDR3 is 17 residues. The V gene's germline CDR1 is LNHDA and CDR2 SQIVND (reference sequence). With V trimmed by 5 bases and J by 8 bases, 16 bases remained unmatched.

The chain recombines TRBV11-2 with TRBJ1-3; D gene uncertain. The CDR3 is 15 residues long. Germline V gene sequence: CDR1 SGHAT, CDR2 FQNNGV. Trimming took 8 bases from V and 0 from J, leaving 14 bases between them. The CDR3: CASGFGSGSGNTIYF. The CDR3 DNA follows: TGTGCCAGCGGTTTCGGTTCGGGCTCTGGAAACACCATATATTTT.

The J gene is TRBJ2-5, the V gene TRBV9; D remains unclear. The CDR3 extends over 15 amino acids. In germline, CDR1 is SGDLS, CDR2 YYNGEE. The germline V and J ends were trimmed by 2 bases and 4 bases, with 15 bases remaining between them. CDR3 sequence: CASSVESTLAETQYF. The CDR3 DNA sequence: TGTGCCAGCAGCGTCGAAAGTACATTGGCAGAGACCCAGTACTTC.

The J gene is TRBJ2-7, the V gene TRBV5-8, with TRBD2 identical over 8 bases. V trimming: 4 bases; J trimming: 6 bases; junction bases outside the gene matches: 24. Germline CDR1 SGHTS, CDR2 YDEGEE. This CDR3 contains 19 residues. The CDR3 sequence: CASSDHSSGNYRSGGEQYF. CDR3 coding DNA: TGTGCCAGCAGCGACCATAGTAGCGGGAACTACCGGTCGGGGGGCGAGCAGTACTTC.

This chain connects TRBV27 to TRBJ1-6; 9 bases align to TRBD1. This CDR3 region has 15 residues. Trimming took 6 bases from V and 7 from J; bases not matched to a gene: 7. Germline loops: CDR1 MNHEY, CDR2 SMNVEV (reference sequence). CDR3 nucleotide sequence: TGTGCCAGCAGCCCCCGGACAGGGGCCAATTCACCCCTCCACTTT. This encodes CASSPRTGANSPLHF.

This chain links TRBV19 with TRBJ2-1; 8 positions match TRBD2. The CDR3 has 16 residues. Per germline, CDR1 LNHDA and CDR2 SQIVND (reference sequence). The junction had 9 bases not matched to a gene; V was cut back by 4 bases and J by 4 bases. The CDR3 reads CASSKPGGAPYNEQFF. CDR3 nucleotide sequence: TGTGCCAGTAGTAAGCCCGGGGGGGCCCCATACAATGAGCAGTTCTTC.

This clone was counted only a few times. The V call is TRBV28, the J call TRBJ2-2, with D hard to call. Per the germline V gene, CDR1 is MDHEN and CDR2 is SYDVKM. The CDR3 contains 12 residues. The V end lost 8 bases, the J end lost 4 bases, and 8 bases lay between the germline ends. CDR3 protein: CASLSVTGELFF. The DNA for the CDR3 is TGTGCCAGCCTGAGCGTCACCGGGGAGCTGTTTTTT.

The V gene is TRBV27, the J gene TRBJ2-3; 9 bases match TRBD2. This CDR3 spans 16 amino acids. J was trimmed by 3 bases and V by 3 bases; bases with no gene match: 7. Germline loops: CDR1 MNHEY, CDR2 SMNVEV (reference sequence). In DNA form, the CDR3 reads TGTGCCAGCAGTTTTCTAGCGGGATGGATGACAGATACGCAGTATTTT. Translated: CASSFLAGWMTDTQYF.

The V gene is TRBV7-3, the J gene TRBJ2-3; 14 bases are shared with TRBD2. V dropped 5 bases and J dropped 3; count of bases not matched to a gene: 7. Germline CDR1 is SGHTA and CDR2 is FQGTGA. This CDR3 spans 17 amino acids. CDR3 residues: CASSLGTSGSLTDTQYF. The CDR3 coding sequence is TGTGCCAGCAGCCTTGGGACTAGCGGGAGTTTGACAGATACGCAGTATTTT.

The chain has TRBV19 and TRBJ2-1; tentative D call: TRBD2 (6 bases). The V end was cut by 1 base, the J end by 3 bases, with 10 bases between. This CDR3 has 15 amino acids. Germline CDR1 LNHDA, CDR2 SQIVND (reference sequence). The CDR3 DNA reads as TGTGCCAGTAGTATAGGACTAGTTGACTACAATGAGCAGTTCTTC. This translates into CASSIGLVDYNEQFF.

V is TRBV23-1 and J is TRBJ1-5, with 7 bases matching TRBD1. TRBV23-1 is sorted into the ORF group, with uncertain function. The junction had 23 bases not matched to a gene; V was cut back by 7 bases and J by 2 bases. The CDR3 totals 20 residues. The CDR3 spells CASTQGPTGALVSRNQPQHF. In DNA form, the CDR3 reads TGCGCCAGCACCCAGGGACCTACAGGGGCCCTAGTGTCTCGCAATCAGCCCCAGCATTTT.

The V call is TRBV5-4, the J call TRBJ2-7; D is undetermined. V lost 4 bases and J lost 5, with 7 bases in between. The CDR3 loop spans 11 amino acids. Germline V gives CDR1 SGHNT, CDR2 YYREEE (reference sequence). Written as DNA, the CDR3 is TGTGCCAGCAGCCCCCGAGACGAGCAGTACTTC. It is translated as CASSPRDEQYF. The variable domain in full, completed from reference TRBV5-4 and TRBJ2-7, reads ETGVTQSPTHLIKTRGQQVTLRCSSQSGHNTVSWYQQALGQGPQFIFQYYREEENGRGNFPPRFSGLQFPNYSSELNVNALELDDSALYLCASSPRDEQYFGPGTRLTVT.

The chain couples TRBV19 to TRBJ2-5; D uncertain. The CDR3 spans 13 residues. Germline values: CDR1 LNHDA, CDR2 SQIVND (reference sequence). V lost 5 bases and J 6 bases, leaving 13 bases between the germline ends. The CDR3 is CASSAEELKTQYF. CDR3 sequence (DNA): TGTGCCAGTAGTGCTGAAGAACTCAAGACCCAGTACTTC.

V and J are TRBV7-9 and TRBJ1-5, with D unresolved. Trimming cost V 4 bases and J 10 bases, with 8 bases left between them. The CDR3 sequence is 11 residues long. CDR1 SEHNR and CDR2 FQNEAQ come from the germline V gene (reference sequence). The CDR3 here is CASSSPGPQHF. In DNA form, the CDR3 reads TGTGCCAGCAGCTCTCCGGGTCCCCAGCATTTT.

CDR3 sequence reads: CASSQEWAGGYEQYF. CDR3 coding DNA: TGTGCCAGCAGCCAAGAATGGGCAGGGGGTTACGAGCAGTACTTC. The chain carries TRBV3-1 (or the pseudogene TRBV3-2) and TRBJ2-7; 7 bases are a match to TRBD1. Trimming took 0 bases from V and 4 from J; bases not matched to a gene: 6. The CDR3 length is 15 residues. The germline gives CDR1 LGHDT, CDR2 YNNKEL (reference sequence).

The V gene is TRBV13, the J gene TRBJ2-1, with TRBD2 matching 13 bases. The ends lost 5 bases at V and 7 bases at J; junction bases unmatched: 5. Germline CDR1 is PRHDT and CDR2 is FYEKMQ (reference sequence). This CDR3 contains 15 residues. The CDR3 sequence is CASSQTSGRLNEQFF. Here the CDR3 DNA reads TGTGCCAGCAGCCAGACTAGCGGGAGGCTAAATGAGCAGTTCTTC.

The chain combines TRBV7-2 with TRBJ1-3; 12 nucleotides match TRBD1. Trimming removed 2 bases from V and 8 bases from J; junction bases left unmatched: 10. The germline V gene has CDR1 SGHTA and CDR2 FQGNSA. The CDR3 is 17 amino acids. The CDR3 sequence: CASSLNPGTGGADTIYF. In DNA, the CDR3 is TGTGCCAGCAGCTTAAACCCCGGGACAGGGGGCGCCGACACCATATATTTT.

The gene calls are TRBV5-5 and TRBJ2-7; D is perhaps TRBD2 (6 bases). The CDR3 runs to 15 residues. With 0 bases removed from V and 2 bases from J, the gap between germline ends came to 12 bases. The V gene's germline CDR1 is SGHKS and CDR2 YYEKEE (reference sequence). CDR3 DNA sequence: TGTGCCAGCAGCTTGGCATGGGGGACTCCCTACGAGCAGTACTTC. Translation: CASSLAWGTPYEQYF.

The chain carries TRBV7-2 and TRBJ2-7, with 9 bases aligning to TRBD2. Germline V lookup: CDR1 SGHTA, CDR2 FQGNSA. The CDR3 runs 13 residues. J lost 12 bases, V lost 3 bases, and 9 bases had no gene match. The CDR3 loop is CASSFGREGPRYF. CDR3 in DNA: TGTGCCAGCAGCTTTGGGCGGGAGGGCCCGCGGTACTTC.

This clone appeared once. The V gene is TRBV7-9, the J gene TRBJ2-1; TRBD2 matches 9 bases. The CDR3 covers 16 residues. V was clipped by 0 bases and J by 9 bases; unmatched bases: 9. Looked up from germline, CDR1 is SEHNR and CDR2 is FQNEAQ (reference sequence). The CDR3 bases are TGTGCCAGCAGCTTAGCGGGGCTAGCGGGACCCGGTGAGCAGTTCTTC. It yields the protein CASSLAGLAGPGEQFF. Full variable domain (missing parts from reference TRBV7-9 and TRBJ2-1): DTGVSQNPRHKITKRGQNVTFRCDPISEHNRLYWYRQTLGQGPEFLTYFQNEAQLEKSRLLSDRFSAERPKGSFSTLEIQRTEQGDSAMYLCASSLAGLAGPGEQFFGPGTRLTVL.

This chain joins TRBV2 and TRBJ2-6; no clear D. Germline V gene data show CDR1 as SNHLY and CDR2 as FYNNEI. V lost 6 bases and J 2 bases, leaving 8 bases between the germline ends. The CDR3 sequence is 14 residues long. Here the CDR3 DNA reads TGTGCCAGCAGCATAACGGCTGGGGCCAACGTCCTGACTTTC. Translation gives CASSITAGANVLTF.

The chain joins TRBV19 to TRBJ2-5; 7 bases fit TRBD2. Looked up from germline, CDR1 is LNHDA and CDR2 is SQIVND (reference sequence). Losses at the gene ends were 6 bases for V and 5 bases for J; bases not matched to a gene: 12. This CDR3 region has 15 residues. The CDR3 loop reads CASRASGRGVETQYF. The CDR3 nucleotides are TGTGCCAGTAGGGCTAGCGGACGAGGGGTCGAGACCCAGTACTTC.

V is TRBV18 and J is TRBJ2-7; 11 nucleotides match TRBD2. The J segment lost 4 bases and the V segment lost 6 bases, leaving 11 bases of the junction unmatched. Germline values: CDR1 KGHSH, CDR2 LQKENI. The CDR3 has 16 residues. The DNA for the CDR3 is TGTGCCAGCTCCAAGTCCGGGACTAGCGGCAAATACGAGCAGTACTTC. Translating it yields CASSKSGTSGKYEQYF.

The genes are TRBV10-1 and TRBJ2-7; TRBD1 matches 8 bases. The length of the CDR3 is 13 residues. V dropped 4 bases and J dropped 7; count of bases not matched to a gene: 6. Germline loops: CDR1 WNHNN, CDR2 SYGVQD (reference sequence). CDR3 coding DNA: TGCGCCAGCAGTGGGGACAGGAAAGGAGAGCAGTACTTC. Translated, it gives CASSGDRKGEQYF.

V usage is TRBV5-1 and J usage is TRBJ2-6, with D unclear. In germline, CDR1 is SGHRS, CDR2 YFSETQ. This CDR3 comprises 14 residues. Between the trimmed V and J ends, which lost 3 bases and 2 bases, there was a span of 6 bases. The CDR3 bases are TGCGCCAGCAGCTCAAGCGCTGGGGCCAACGTCCTGACTTTC. This sequence encodes CASSSSAGANVLTF.

The V and J genes are TRBV19 and TRBJ2-1, with D possibly TRBD2 on 6 matching bases. V was cut by 3 bases and J by 2 bases, with 11 bases left in between. Germline CDR1 LNHDA, CDR2 SQIVND (reference sequence). The CDR3 totals 15 residues. CDR3 region: CASSIGSATYNEQFF. Here the CDR3 DNA reads TGTGCCAGTAGTATCGGGAGCGCAACCTACAATGAGCAGTTCTTC.

The J gene is TRBJ2-1, the V gene TRBV7-8; D not resolved. V lost 5 bases to trimming and J lost 4 bases, with 9 bases between them. CDR3 size: 13 residues. Germline lookup yields CDR1 SGHVS and CDR2 FQNEAQ. Written as DNA, the CDR3 is TGTGCCAGCAGCACCTCCCTATACAATGAGCAGTTCTTC. Residues: CASSTSLYNEQFF.

CDR3 coding DNA: TGTGCCAGCAGTGCTCCCCCAAGGGGGACCTACGAGCAGTACTTC. It translates to CASSAPPRGTYEQYF. The chain links TRBV28 to TRBJ2-7; D may be TRBD1 (6 bases). The germline V and J ends were trimmed by 5 bases and 2 bases, with 16 bases remaining between them. The CDR3 length is 15 residues. Germline V lookup: CDR1 MDHEN, CDR2 SYDVKM.

The chain links TRBV19 to TRBJ2-3; 11 positions agree with TRBD2. After removal of 4 bases from V and 1 base from J, the junction contained 4 bases not matched to a gene. This CDR3 has 16 residues. CDR1 and CDR2 from the germline V gene are LNHDA and SQIVND (reference sequence). The CDR3 DNA reads as TGTGCCAGTAGTAGTAGCGGGAGGGCCGGCACAGATACGCAGTATTTT. It codes for CASSSSGRAGTDTQYF. The full variable domain, its missing parts supplied by reference TRBV19 and TRBJ2-3, is DGGITQSPKYLFRKEGQNVTLSCEQNLNHDAMYWYRQDPGQGLRLIYYSQIVNDFQKGDIAEGYSVSREKKESFPLTVTSAQKNPTAFYLCASSSSGRAGTDTQYFGPGTRLTVL.

The gene calls are TRBV7-8 and TRBJ2-7, with TRBD2 as a possible D gene (6 bases). With 6 bases removed from V and 2 bases from J, the gap between germline ends came to 14 bases. This CDR3 is 14 amino acids long. Germline CDR1 reads SGHVS; CDR2 reads FQNEAQ. The DNA of the CDR3 is TGTGCCAGCAGTGCGGGGAGGCGAACCTACGAGCAGTACTTC. This sequence encodes CASSAGRRTYEQYF.

The gene calls are TRBV9 and TRBJ2-3; 9 bases map to TRBD1. The germline V gene has CDR1 SGDLS and CDR2 YYNGEE. CDR3 length: 15 residues. V trimming: 6 bases; J trimming: 4 bases; junction bases outside the gene matches: 9. Here the CDR3 DNA reads TGTGCCAGCACCGAGGAGGGACAGGGACCAGATACGCAGTATTTT. It encodes CASTEEGQGPDTQYF.